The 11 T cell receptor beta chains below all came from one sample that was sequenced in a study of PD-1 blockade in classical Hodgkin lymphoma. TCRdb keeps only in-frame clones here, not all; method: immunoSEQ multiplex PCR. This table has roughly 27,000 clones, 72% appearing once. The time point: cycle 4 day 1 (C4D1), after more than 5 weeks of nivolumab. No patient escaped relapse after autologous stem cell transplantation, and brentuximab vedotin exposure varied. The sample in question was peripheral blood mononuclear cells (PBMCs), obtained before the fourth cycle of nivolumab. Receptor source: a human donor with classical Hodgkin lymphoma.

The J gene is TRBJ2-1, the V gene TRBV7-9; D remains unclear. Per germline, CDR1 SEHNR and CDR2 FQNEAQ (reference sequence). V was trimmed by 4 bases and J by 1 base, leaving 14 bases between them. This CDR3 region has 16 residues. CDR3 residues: CASSSPQATSYNEQFF. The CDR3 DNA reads TGTGCCAGCAGCTCCCCCCAAGCAACTTCCTACAATGAGCAGTTCTTC.

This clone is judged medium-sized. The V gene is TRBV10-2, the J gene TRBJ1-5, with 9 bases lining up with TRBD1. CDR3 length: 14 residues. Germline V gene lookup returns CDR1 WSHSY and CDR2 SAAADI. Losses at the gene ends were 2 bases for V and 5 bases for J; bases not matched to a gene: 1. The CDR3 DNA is TGCGCCAGCAGTGAGGGACAGGGGTATCAGCCCCAGCATTTT. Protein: CASSEGQGYQPQHF.

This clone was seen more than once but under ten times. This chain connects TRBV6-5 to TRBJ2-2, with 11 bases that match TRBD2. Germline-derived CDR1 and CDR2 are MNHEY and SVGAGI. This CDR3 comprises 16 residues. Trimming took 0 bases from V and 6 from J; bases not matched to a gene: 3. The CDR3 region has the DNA TGTGCCAGCAGTTACTCGACTAGCGGGGCTCCCGGGGAGCTGTTTTTT. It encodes CASSYSTSGAPGELFF.

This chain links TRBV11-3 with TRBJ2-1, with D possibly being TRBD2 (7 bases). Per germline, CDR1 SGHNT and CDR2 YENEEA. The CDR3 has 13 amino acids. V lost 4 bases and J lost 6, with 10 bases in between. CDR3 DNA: TGTGCCAGCAGCTCCGGGGGGCCCAATGAGCAGTTCTTC. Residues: CASSSGGPNEQFF.

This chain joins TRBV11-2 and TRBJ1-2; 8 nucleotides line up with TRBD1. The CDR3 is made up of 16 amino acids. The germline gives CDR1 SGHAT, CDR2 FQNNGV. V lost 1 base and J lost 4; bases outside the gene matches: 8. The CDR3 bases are TGTGCCAGCAGCTTAGGGGCAGGGGGCGCTGGCTATGGCTACACCTTC. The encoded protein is CASSLGAGGAGYGYTF.

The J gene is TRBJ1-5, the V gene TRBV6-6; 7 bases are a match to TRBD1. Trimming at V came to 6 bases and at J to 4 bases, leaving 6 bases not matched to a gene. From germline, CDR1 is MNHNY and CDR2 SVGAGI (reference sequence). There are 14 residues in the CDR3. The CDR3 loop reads CASSARQGNQPQHF. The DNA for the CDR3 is TGTGCCAGCAGCGCCCGACAGGGTAATCAGCCCCAGCATTTT.

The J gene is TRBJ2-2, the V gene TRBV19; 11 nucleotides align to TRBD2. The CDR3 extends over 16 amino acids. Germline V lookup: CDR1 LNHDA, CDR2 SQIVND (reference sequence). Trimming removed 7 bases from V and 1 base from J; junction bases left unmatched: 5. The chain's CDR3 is CASTFSGRGNTGELFF. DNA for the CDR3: TGTGCCAGTACCTTTAGCGGGAGGGGGAACACCGGGGAGCTGTTTTTT.

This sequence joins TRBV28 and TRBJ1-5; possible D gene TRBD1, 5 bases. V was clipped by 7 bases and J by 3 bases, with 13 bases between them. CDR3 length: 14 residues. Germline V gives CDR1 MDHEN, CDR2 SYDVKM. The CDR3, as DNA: TGTGCCAGCACGGACATCCGTGTCAATCAGCCCCAGCATTTT. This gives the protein CASTDIRVNQPQHF.

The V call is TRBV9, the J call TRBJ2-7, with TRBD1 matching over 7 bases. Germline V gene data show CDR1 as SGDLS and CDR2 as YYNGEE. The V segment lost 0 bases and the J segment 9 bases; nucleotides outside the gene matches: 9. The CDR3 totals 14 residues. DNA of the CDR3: TGTGCCAGCAGCGTAGGGGACAGCGCCCTCAGGCAGTACTTC. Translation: CASSVGDSALRQYF.

The CDR3 loop is CASSLQSYEQYF. The CDR3 nucleotides are TGTGCCAGCAGCTTACAGTCCTACGAGCAGTACTTC. This rearrangement joins TRBV7-9 to TRBJ2-7; D remains ambiguous. V shed 2 bases and J shed 1 base, with 3 bases lying between them. The germline CDR1 and CDR2 sequences are SEHNR and FQNEAQ (reference sequence). This CDR3 region has 12 residues.

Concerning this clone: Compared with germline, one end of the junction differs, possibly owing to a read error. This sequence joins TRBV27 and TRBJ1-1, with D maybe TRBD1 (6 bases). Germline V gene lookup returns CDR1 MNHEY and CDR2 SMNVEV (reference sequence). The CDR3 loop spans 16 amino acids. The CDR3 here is CASSLSSGADYTEASF. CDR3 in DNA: TGTGCCAGCAGTTTATCCTCAGGGGCGGATTACACTGAAGCTTCCTTT.